Shown below are 12 T cell receptor beta chains from a single sample sequenced in a study of beta chain features in type 1 diabetes. Expressed TCRB transcripts were sequenced because the entire RNA isolate underwent reverse transcription. TCRdb's table, derived via immunoSEQ multiplex PCR, lists solely in-frame clones and lacks some. The sample holds hundreds of thousands of clones, around 28% seen once. The sequenced material came from naive CD4+ T cells from blood. The receptors here all came from a man aged 18 to 29 in good health.

This sequence joins TRBV30 and TRBJ2-7; TRBD1 aligns across 7 bases. In germline, CDR1 is GTSNPN, CDR2 SVGIG (reference sequence). V lost 8 bases, J lost 4 bases, and 5 bases stayed unmatched. The CDR3 spans 11 residues. CDR3 amino acids: CALDRLYEQYF. The CDR3 DNA reads TGTGCCCTGGACAGGCTATACGAGCAGTACTTC. The full variable domain, with the rest looked up from reference TRBV30 and TRBJ2-7, is SQTIHQWPATLVQPVGSPLSLECTVEGTSNPNLYWYRQAAGRGLQLLFYSVGIGQISSEVPQNLSASRPQDRQFILSSKKLLLSDSGFYLCALDRLYEQYFGPGTRLTVT.

The rearrangement joins TRBV14 to TRBJ2-3, with TRBD2 identical over 7 bases. The CDR3 is 16 residues long. V shed 4 bases and J 5 bases; nucleotides not matched to a gene: 12. In germline, CDR1 is SGHDN, CDR2 FVKESK. The CDR3 DNA reads TGTGCCAGCAGCCGGGGCGGGAGCCTCGAGGGAGATACGCAGTATTTT. It translates to CASSRGGSLEGDTQYF. Full variable domain (outside the CDR3, taken from reference TRBV14 and TRBJ2-3): EAGVTQFPSHSVIEKGQTVTLRCDPISGHDNLYWYRRVMGKEIKFLLHFVKESKQDESGMPNNRFLAERTGGTYSTLKVQPAELEDSGVYFCASSRGGSLEGDTQYFGPGTRLTVL.

This clone has only a few counts. This sequence joins TRBV19 and TRBJ1-5; D remains ambiguous. The CDR3 is made up of 10 amino acids. Germline assignment: CDR1 LNHDA and CDR2 SQIVND (reference sequence). V was clipped by 10 bases and J by 3 bases, with 4 bases between them. The CDR3 region is CATNNQPQHF. CDR3 sequence (DNA): TGTGCCACTAACAATCAGCCCCAGCATTTT.

The chain recombines TRBV7-8 with TRBJ2-5; the D is unclear. The CDR3 length is 12 residues. V was shortened by 3 bases and J by 5 bases, with 7 bases between the two germline ends. Germline V gives CDR1 SGHVS, CDR2 FQNEAQ. CDR3 in DNA: TGTGCCAGCAGCTTCTCCGGGGAGACCCAGTACTTC. Protein sequence: CASSFSGETQYF.

The sample holds one count of this clone. This chain links TRBV2 with TRBJ2-6, with D maybe TRBD1 (5 bases). Germline V gene sequence: CDR1 SNHLY, CDR2 FYNNEI. The CDR3 runs to 16 residues. Trimming shortened V by 8 bases and J by 1 base, and 15 bases separated the two germline ends. CDR3 loop: CASEARVASGANVLTF. The CDR3 DNA sequence: TGTGCCAGCGAGGCCAGGGTGGCATCTGGGGCCAACGTCCTGACTTTC.

The chain carries TRBV5-1 and TRBJ2-1; D might be TRBD1 (6 bases). CDR1 is SGHRS and CDR2 is YFSETQ in the germline V gene. Trimming took 4 bases from V and 6 from J, leaving 17 bases between them. The CDR3 is 15 amino acids. The CDR3 region has the DNA TGCGCCAGCAGCGCCGGACAGCCTTCGATCAATGAGCAGTTCTTC. This codes for CASSAGQPSINEQFF.

This sequence joins TRBV19 and TRBJ2-1; 7 bases map to TRBD1. V dropped 4 bases and J dropped 1; count of bases not matched to a gene: 4. Germline V gene sequence: CDR1 LNHDA, CDR2 SQIVND (reference sequence). This CDR3 is built from 15 residues. CDR3 residues: CASSTYRGSYNEQFF. In DNA form, the CDR3 reads TGTGCCAGTAGTACCTACAGGGGTTCCTACAATGAGCAGTTCTTC.

V is TRBV29-1 and J is TRBJ2-5, with D maybe TRBD2 (6 bases). The germline gives CDR1 SQVTM, CDR2 ANQGSEA. This CDR3 has 12 residues. The V gene lost 7 bases and the J gene lost 7 bases, with 16 bases spanning the gap. The DNA of the CDR3 is TGCAGCGGACATAGCGGCGCGCCGACCCAGTACTTC. Its protein product is CSGHSGAPTQYF.

V gene TRBV6-5 combines with J gene TRBJ2-3, with D perhaps assigned TRBD1 or TRBD2 (5 bases each). V shed 2 bases and J shed 1 base, with 13 bases lying between them. The CDR3 has 16 amino acids. Germline CDR1 MNHEY, CDR2 SVGAGI. In DNA, the CDR3 is TGTGCCAGCAGTTACGTAGGGGAGAGGGGCACAGATACGCAGTATTTT. Protein: CASSYVGERGTDTQYF.

The rearrangement joins TRBV27 to TRBJ2-3; D gene unclear. This CDR3 is 15 amino acids long. V lost 2 bases, J lost 2 bases, and 11 bases lay in between. Germline V gene data show CDR1 as MNHEY and CDR2 as SMNVEV (reference sequence). The CDR3 DNA reads as TGTGCCAGCAGTTTACGAGCTATCTCCACAGATACGCAGTATTTT. Protein product: CASSLRAISTDTQYF.

The rearrangement joins TRBV7-2 to TRBJ1-1, with 7 bases aligning to TRBD1. Trimming removed 4 bases from V and 1 base from J; junction bases left unmatched: 6. The CDR3 is 15 residues long. The germline V gene has CDR1 SGHTA and CDR2 FQGNSA. CDR3 loop: CASSSATGRNTEAFF. The CDR3 coding sequence is TGTGCCAGCAGCTCGGCGACAGGGCGGAACACTGAAGCTTTCTTT.

This clone has just a few counts. CDR3 DNA sequence: TGCGCCAGCAGCCAAGATGTTGGCGTAGCTAGCGTGAACACCGGGGAGCTGTTTTTT. Its protein product is CASSQDVGVASVNTGELFF. The chain is built from TRBV4-1 and TRBJ2-2; D is perhaps TRBD2 (6 bases). Germline V gene lookup returns CDR1 MGHRA and CDR2 YSYEKL. This CDR3 spans 19 amino acids. Trimming left V 0 bases short and J 1 base short, with 18 bases between.